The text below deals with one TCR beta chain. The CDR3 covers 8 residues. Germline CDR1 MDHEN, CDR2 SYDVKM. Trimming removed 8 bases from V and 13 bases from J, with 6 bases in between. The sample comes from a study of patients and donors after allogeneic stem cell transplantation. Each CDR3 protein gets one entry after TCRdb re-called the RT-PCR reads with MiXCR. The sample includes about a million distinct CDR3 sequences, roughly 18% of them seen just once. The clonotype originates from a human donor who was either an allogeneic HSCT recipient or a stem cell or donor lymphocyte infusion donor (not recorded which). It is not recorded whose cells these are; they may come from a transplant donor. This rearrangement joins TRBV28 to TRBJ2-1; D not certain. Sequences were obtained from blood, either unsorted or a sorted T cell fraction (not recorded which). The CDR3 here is CASGFQFF. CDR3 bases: TGTGCCAGCGGGTTCCAGTTCTTC.